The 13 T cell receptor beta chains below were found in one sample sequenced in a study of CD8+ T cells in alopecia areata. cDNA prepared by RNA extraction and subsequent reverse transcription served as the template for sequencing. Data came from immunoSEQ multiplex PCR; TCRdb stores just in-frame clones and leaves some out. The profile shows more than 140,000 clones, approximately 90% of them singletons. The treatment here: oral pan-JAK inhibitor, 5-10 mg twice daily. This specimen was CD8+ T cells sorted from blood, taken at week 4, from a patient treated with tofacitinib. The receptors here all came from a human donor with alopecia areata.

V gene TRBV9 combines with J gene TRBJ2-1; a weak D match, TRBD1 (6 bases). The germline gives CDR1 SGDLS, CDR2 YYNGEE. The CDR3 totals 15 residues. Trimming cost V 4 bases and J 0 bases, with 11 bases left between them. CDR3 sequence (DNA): TGTGCCAGCAGCTACGGACAGAGCTCCTACAATGAGCAGTTCTTC. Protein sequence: CASSYGQSSYNEQFF.

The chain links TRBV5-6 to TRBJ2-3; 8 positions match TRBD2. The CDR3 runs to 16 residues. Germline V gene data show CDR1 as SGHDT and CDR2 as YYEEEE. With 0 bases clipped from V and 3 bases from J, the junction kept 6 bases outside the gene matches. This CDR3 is CASSLAGGGQTDTQYF. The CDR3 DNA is TGTGCCAGCAGCTTGGCCGGCGGGGGGCAGACAGATACGCAGTATTTT.

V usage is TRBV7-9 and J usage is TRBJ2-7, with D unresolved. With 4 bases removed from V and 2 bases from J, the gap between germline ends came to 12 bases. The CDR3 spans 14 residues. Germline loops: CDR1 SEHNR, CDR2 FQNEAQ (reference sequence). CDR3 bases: TGTGCCAGCAGCTCCCCCCGGACGCCCTACGAGCAGTACTTC. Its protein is CASSSPRTPYEQYF.

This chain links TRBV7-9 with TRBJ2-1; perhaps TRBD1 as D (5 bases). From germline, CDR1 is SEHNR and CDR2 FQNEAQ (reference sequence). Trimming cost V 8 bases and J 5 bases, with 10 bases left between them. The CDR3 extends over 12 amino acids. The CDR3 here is CASVSGNNEQFF. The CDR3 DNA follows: TGTGCCAGCGTTTCAGGGAACAATGAGCAGTTCTTC.

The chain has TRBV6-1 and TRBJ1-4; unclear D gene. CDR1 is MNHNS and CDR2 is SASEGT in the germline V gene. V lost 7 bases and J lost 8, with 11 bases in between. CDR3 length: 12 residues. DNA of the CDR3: TGTGCCAGCACCCTGCTGGGGGAAAAACTGTTTTTT. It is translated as CASTLLGEKLFF.

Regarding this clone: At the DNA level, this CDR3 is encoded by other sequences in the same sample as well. The CDR3 is CASSFGTAYEQYF. CDR3 DNA sequence: TGTGCCAGCAGCTTCGGGACAGCTTACGAGCAGTACTTC. The gene calls are TRBV5-6 and TRBJ2-7, with 7 bases that match TRBD1. CDR1 SGHDT and CDR2 YYEEEE come from the germline V gene. This CDR3 region has 13 residues. Trimming cost V 2 bases and J 4 bases; bases outside gene matches: 3.

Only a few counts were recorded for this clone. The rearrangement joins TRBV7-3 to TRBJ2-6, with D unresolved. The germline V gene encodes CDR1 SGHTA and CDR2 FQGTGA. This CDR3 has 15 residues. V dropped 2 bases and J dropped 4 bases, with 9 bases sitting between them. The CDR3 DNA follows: TGTGCCAGCAGCTTATCGGGCGAGGGGGCCAACGTCCTGACTTTC. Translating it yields CASSLSGEGANVLTF.

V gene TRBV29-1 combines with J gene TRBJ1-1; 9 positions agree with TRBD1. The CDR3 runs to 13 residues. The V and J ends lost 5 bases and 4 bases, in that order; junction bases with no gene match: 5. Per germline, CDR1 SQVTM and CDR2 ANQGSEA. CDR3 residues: CSVRRDRVTEAFF. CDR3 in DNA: TGCAGCGTTCGCCGGGACAGGGTCACTGAAGCTTTCTTT.

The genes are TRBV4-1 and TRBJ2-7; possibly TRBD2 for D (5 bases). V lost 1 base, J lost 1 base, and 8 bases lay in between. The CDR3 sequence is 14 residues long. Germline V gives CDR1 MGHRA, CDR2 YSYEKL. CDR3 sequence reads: CASSQVEDSYEQYF. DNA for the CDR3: TGCGCCAGCAGCCAAGTGGAGGATTCCTACGAGCAGTACTTC.

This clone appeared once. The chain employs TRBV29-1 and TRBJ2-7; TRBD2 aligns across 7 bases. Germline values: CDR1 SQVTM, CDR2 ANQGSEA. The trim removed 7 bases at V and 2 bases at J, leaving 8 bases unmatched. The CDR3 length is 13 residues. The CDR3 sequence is CSGGGWATYEQYF. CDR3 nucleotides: TGCAGCGGGGGGGGTTGGGCCACCTACGAGCAGTACTTC.

The CDR3: CASSLVRDRFPPRDTQYF. As DNA, the CDR3 is TGTGCCAGCAGCTTAGTTCGGGACAGGTTCCCACCGCGAGATACGCAGTATTTT. The V gene is TRBV7-9, the J gene TRBJ2-3; 8 positions agree with TRBD1. The germline V gene encodes CDR1 SEHNR and CDR2 FQNEAQ (reference sequence). The CDR3 consists of 18 residues. Germline trimming cut 1 base from V and 5 bases from J; bases unmatched to any gene: 14.

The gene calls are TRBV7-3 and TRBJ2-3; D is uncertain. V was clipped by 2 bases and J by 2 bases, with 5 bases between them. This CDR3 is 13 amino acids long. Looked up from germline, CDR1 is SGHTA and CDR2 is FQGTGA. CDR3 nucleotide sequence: TGTGCCAGCAGCTTACTAGTCACAGATACGCAGTATTTT. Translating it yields CASSLLVTDTQYF. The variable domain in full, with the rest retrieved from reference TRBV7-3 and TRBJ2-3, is GAGVSQTPSNKVTEKGKYVELRCDPISGHTALYWYRQSLGQGPEFLIYFQGTGAADDSGLPNDRFFAVRPEGSVSTLKIQRTERGDSAVYLCASSLLVTDTQYFGPGTRLTVL.

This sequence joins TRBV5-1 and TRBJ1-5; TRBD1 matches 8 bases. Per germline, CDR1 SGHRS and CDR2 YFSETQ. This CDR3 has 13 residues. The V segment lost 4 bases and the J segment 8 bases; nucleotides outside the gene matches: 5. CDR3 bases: TGCGCCAGCAGCCTGACGACAGGGGAGCCCCAGCATTTT. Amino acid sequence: CASSLTTGEPQHF.